These T cell receptor beta chains were read from a single sample in a study of shared clonotypes between healthy human individuals. Libraries were prepared by immunoSEQ multiplex PCR; TCRdb keeps only in-frame clonotypes and omits some of them. The table includes about 1,900,000 clones, about 95% detected once. Specimen: naive CD8+ T cells sorted from blood. These TCRs come from a man aged 18 to 29 in good health. Both conserved end residues are part of each CDR3. A D gene is named only where the DNA matches it firmly. Only some rows state a clone size, as once, few, many or a class for expanded clones.

>once|.|TRBV27|TRBJ2-7
TGTGCCAGCAACAGCGGCTTGCTTCCCTACGAGCAGTACTTC
CASNSGLLPYEQYF
>once|.|TRBV10-3|TRBJ2-5
TGTGCCATCAGTGAGTCGATTGGGGAGACCCAGTACTTC
CAISESIGETQYF
>.|TRBD1|TRBV4-1|TRBJ1-2
TGCGCCAGCAGCCTGACGGGACAGGGGATCTATGGCTACACCTTC
CASSLTGQGIYGYTF
>few|.|TRBV5-4|TRBJ2-2
TGTGCCAGCTCCCCCCACACCGGGGAGCTGTTTTTT
CASSPHTGELFF
>.|.|TRBV4-1|TRBJ2-1
TGCGCCAGCAGCCAACTCTCAGGGCCCAATGAGCAGTTCTTC
CASSQLSGPNEQFF
>.|TRBD2|TRBV6-4|TRBJ2-7
TGTGCCAGCAGGACCCCGGGGGGTGAAGAGCCCTACGAGCAGTACTTC
CASRTPGGEEPYEQYF
>.|TRBD2|TRBV4-1|TRBJ2-7
TGCGCCAGCAGCCAAGAAGGGGAGCGGGGGGCCTGGGAGCAGTACTTC
CASSQEGERGAWEQYF
>.|.|TRBV7-9|TRBJ2-7
TGTGCCAGCAGCTCCGGGACCGTAGCGTACGAGCAGTACTTC
CASSSGTVAYEQYF
>.|.|TRBV7-9|TRBJ2-5
TGTGCCAGCAGCTTAGCCGGGTCGGGGGAGACCCAGTACTTC
CASSLAGSGETQYF
>once|.|TRBV15|TRBJ2-7
TGTGCCACCAGCAGAGATCAGTACGATGGGTTCTCCTACGAGCAGTACTTC
CATSRDQYDGFSYEQYF
>.|.|TRBV6-5|TRBJ2-3
TGTGCCAGCAGTTACGACTTTGGGGGGGCAACAGATACGCAGTATTTT
CASSYDFGGATDTQYF
>.|.|TRBV30|TRBJ1-5
TGTGCCTGGAGTAGTGCAGGGTCAAGTCAGCCCCAGCATTTT
CAWSSAGSSQPQHF
>.|.|TRBV7-2|TRBJ1-1
TGTGCCAGCATCCCTCCCGAGTTGAACACTGAAGCTTTCTTT
CASIPPELNTEAFF
>.|.|TRBV30|TRBJ1-1
TGTGCCTGGACCCCCGATCCTGGGGGGTTGAACACTGAAGCTTTCTTT
CAWTPDPGGLNTEAFF
>.|TRBD2|TRBV4-3|TRBJ2-7
TGCGCCAGCAGCCTTCGGACTAGCGGCTACGAGCAGTACTTC
CASSLRTSGYEQYF
>.|TRBD1|TRBV29-1|TRBJ1-2
TGCAGCGCTGACGACAGGGACAAAACTAACTATGGCTACACCTTC
CSADDRDKTNYGYTF
>.|.|TRBV10-3|TRBJ2-7
TGTGCCATCAGTGACGCAGTTTCCTACGAGCAGTACTTC
CAISDAVSYEQYF
>.|TRBD1|TRBV4-1|TRBJ2-7
TGCGCCAGCAGCCAAGGGTCCGGGACAGGGGCGGGAAGCTCCTACGAGCAGTACTTC
CASSQGSGTGAGSSYEQYF
>once|.|TRBV9|TRBJ2-3
TGTGCCAGCAGCCCCGAGGGTCGGACAGATACGCAGTATTTT
CASSPEGRTDTQYF
>.|TRBD1|TRBV28|TRBJ1-2
TGTGCCAGCAGCCCGACAGGGGAAGGCTACACCTTC
CASSPTGEGYTF
>.|.|TRBV4-3|TRBJ2-7
TGCGCCAGCAGCCAATCTTTTTCAAGTCACTACGAGCAGTACTTC
CASSQSFSSHYEQYF
>.|.|TRBV10-1|TRBJ2-1
TGCGCCAGCAGTTTATACAGTGGTGAGGGGCAGTTCTTC
CASSLYSGEGQFF
>once|TRBD1|TRBV4-3|TRBJ1-3
TGCGCCAGCAGCCTGGGACAGGGGGGAAACACCATATATTTT
CASSLGQGGNTIYF
>.|.|TRBV13|TRBJ1-1
TGTGCCAGCAGCATTCCCGGGAGGCGGGCTGAAGCTTTCTTT
CASSIPGRRAEAFF
>.|.|TRBV9|TRBJ2-7
TGTGCCAGCAGCGTAGAACCTAGCGCTACCTACGAGCAGTACTTC
CASSVEPSATYEQYF
>.|.|TRBV18|TRBJ2-7
TGTGCCAGCTCGCCCGGGACAATAGAGCAGTACTTC
CASSPGTIEQYF
>.|.|TRBV27|TRBJ1-2
TGTGCCAGCAGTTTAGCCCATGAGGGGGGAGGCTACACCTTC
CASSLAHEGGGYTF
>.|.|TRBV5-4|TRBJ2-2
TGTGCCAGCAGCTTGAGCTCCGGGGAGCTGTTTTTT
CASSLSSGELFF
>once|TRBD1|TRBV27|TRBJ2-7
TGTGCCAGCAGTTTAGCGAAGGGGGCGCGAGAGCAGTACTTC
CASSLAKGAREQYF
>.|.|TRBV4-1|TRBJ1-1
TGCGCCAGCAGCCAAGATGCTGTGAACACTGAAGCTTTCTTT
CASSQDAVNTEAFF
>.|.|TRBV7-6|TRBJ2-1
TGTGCCAGCAGCTCCTCCCTCCCCTCGGATGAGCAGTTCTTC
CASSSSLPSDEQFF
>.|.|TRBV5-1|TRBJ1-1
TGCGCCAGCAGCTTTCGGGGAACGGAAGTTTTCTTT
CASSFRGTEVFF
>.|TRBD2|TRBV7-8|TRBJ2-2
TGTGCCAGCAGCCCTCGGACTAGCGGGAGCGAAATCGGGGAGCTGTTTTTT
CASSPRTSGSEIGELFF
>.|TRBD2|TRBV7-8|TRBJ2-1
TGTGCCAGCAGAAAGACTAGCGGGAGCTCCTACAATGAGCAGTTCTTC
CASRKTSGSSYNEQFF
>.|TRBD2|TRBV29-1|TRBJ2-4
TGCAGCGCGGTTTCTAGCGGGAGCCCCCTAGCCAAAAACATTCAGTACTTC
CSAVSSGSPLAKNIQYF
>.|.|TRBV28|TRBJ1-1
TGTGCCAGCAGTTTAATGGGACTCGGCACTGAAGCTTTCTTT
CASSLMGLGTEAFF
>.|.|TRBV19|TRBJ2-7
TGTGCCAGTAGTTGGGCAGAAGGTTCCTACGAGCAGTACTTC
CASSWAEGSYEQYF
>.|.|TRBV28|TRBJ2-1
TGTGCCAGCAGCCGGGGGGCCGCCTACAATGAGCAGTTCTTC
CASSRGAAYNEQFF
>.|.|TRBV7-8|TRBJ2-3
TGTGCCAGCCCCCTGGGGGGTAGATATACGCAGTATTTT
CASPLGGRYTQYF
>.|TRBD2|TRBV2|TRBJ2-7
TGTGCCAGCAGTGAAGCCCTAGCGGGATCCTACGAGCAGTACTTC
CASSEALAGSYEQYF
>.|.|TRBV5-1|TRBJ2-7
TGCGCCAGCAGCTTGGGTCCCGTTTCCTACGAGCAGTACTTC
CASSLGPVSYEQYF
>.|.|TRBV9|TRBJ2-3
TGTGCCAGCAGCGCGCAGGGTGCTGCAGATACGCAGTATTTT
CASSAQGAADTQYF
>.|TRBD2|TRBV2|TRBJ2-3
TGTGCCAGCACCTATACTGCCGAAGCGAGGCTAGCGGGAGCAGATACGCAGTATTTT
CASTYTAEARLAGADTQYF
>.|.|TRBV5-6|TRBJ1-5
TGTGCCAGCAGCTTTCCTAATCAGCCCCAGCATTTT
CASSFPNQPQHF
>.|.|TRBV27|TRBJ1-2
TGTGCCAGCAGTTTATCGATCGGGGTTGGCTACACCTTC
CASSLSIGVGYTF
>.|.|TRBV28|TRBJ2-5
TGTGCCAGCAGCAGAGACGGAGAAGAGACCCAGTACTTC
CASSRDGEETQYF
>.|.|TRBV9|TRBJ1-1
TGTGCCAGCAGCGTAGTGGGCTTGGGTGCAGAGGGCCCAGAAGCTTTCTTT
CASSVVGLGAEGPEAFF
>.|.|TRBV19|TRBJ2-2
TGTGCCAGTAAGGACAGAACCATCACCGGGGAGCTGTTTTTT
CASKDRTITGELFF
>.|.|TRBV5-6|TRBJ2-7
TGTGCCAGCAGCTTGGAGAGGCAAGTAGATGCCTACGAGCAGTACTTC
CASSLERQVDAYEQYF
>.|.|TRBV4-1|TRBJ1-6
TGCGCCAGCAGCCCCTTAGACCTGAATTCACCCCTCCACTTT
CASSPLDLNSPLHF
>.|.|TRBV27|TRBJ2-7
TGTGCCAGCAGTTTAGAAGGCAGGGTCTACGAGCAGTACTTC
CASSLEGRVYEQYF
>.|.|TRBV6-1|TRBJ1-2
TGTGCCAGCAGTGAAGGTCTCGGCAGGGGCTATGGCTACACCTTC
CASSEGLGRGYGYTF
>.|.|TRBV27|TRBJ2-3
TGTGCCAGCGGCTCTAATTGGGGGCCAGATACGCAGTATTTT
CASGSNWGPDTQYF
>.|.|TRBV30|TRBJ2-3
TGTGCCTTAATCTCAGCGAATACAGATACGCAGTATTTT
CALISANTDTQYF
>.|.|TRBV2|TRBJ2-1
TGTGCCAGCAGTGAAACCTCGGGAGAAGTCTACAATGAGCAGTTCTTC
CASSETSGEVYNEQFF
>.|TRBD1|TRBV28|TRBJ2-7
TGTGCCAGCACCCTTTCCTCCCGGGACAGGGATTTAGACGAGCAGTACTTC
CASTLSSRDRDLDEQYF
>.|.|TRBV10-3|TRBJ2-5
TGTGCCATCAGTGACCCAGCAGAGGGGGAGACCCAGTACTTC
CAISDPAEGETQYF
>.|TRBD2|TRBV6-5|TRBJ2-7
TGTGCCAGCAGTTCGACACTAGCGGGAGGGTCCTACGAGCAGTACTTC
CASSSTLAGGSYEQYF
>.|.|TRBV7-6|TRBJ2-2
TGTGCCAGCGGGCTGCAAGGTGGAGGTCCCGGGGAGCTGTTTTTT
CASGLQGGGPGELFF
>.|TRBD2|TRBV27|TRBJ2-7
TGTGCCAGCAGTTTAGGCGGGAGCCCCTACGAGCAGTACTTC
CASSLGGSPYEQYF